This TCR beta chain was captured by sequencing in a study of T cells after yellow fever vaccination. From the 5' RACE reads, TCRdb called clonotypes with MiXCR, one entry per CDR3 protein. The table has a few hundred thousand distinct CDR3 sequences, over 15% seen once. Germline V CDR1 and CDR2: KGHSH, LQKENI. V was pared by 5 bases and J by 4 bases, with 23 bases between. This CDR3 is built from 17 residues. The chain employs TRBV18 and TRBJ2-5; D unresolved. The specimen was PBMCs, collected before the yellow fever booster vaccination. This TCR came from a man between 18 and 35 years old who received the YFV17D yellow fever vaccine. As DNA, the CDR3 is TGTGCCAGCTCAGCGTTTGGTGTTAGCTGGGAAAGAGAGACCCAGTACTTC. This translates into CASSAFGVSWERETQYF.